The T cell receptor beta chain under discussion was sequenced for a study of blood T cell repertoires in COVID-19. About the study: The study drew acute and convalescent COVID-19 samples from the United States, Italy and Spain. T cells, B-cell-depleted T cells, or PBMCs supplied cDNA or gDNA.

This clone was observed a few times. Each participant's cohort was designated according to participant-reported clinical history. Recovery meant two consecutive negative NP/OP PCR tests, professional clearance, or resolved symptoms. The repertoire was sequenced with immunoSEQ multiplex PCR; TCRdb's copy has only in-frame clones and lacks some. Of some 330,000 clones listed, over 70% are singletons. The receptor was derived from a man aged 25 to 40 who had recovered from COVID-19. The sequencing sample was made of PBMCs or T cells enriched from blood (not recorded which).

The CDR3 bases are TGTGCCAGCAGTTTGCTGTGGGACAGGGGTGGTTCACCCCTCCACTTT. It codes for CASSLLWDRGGSPLHF. The rearrangement joins TRBV28 to TRBJ1-6, with TRBD1 matching over 10 bases. After removal of 3 bases from V and 9 bases from J, the junction contained 8 bases not matched to a gene. CDR3 length: 16 residues. Germline V gene sequence: CDR1 MDHEN, CDR2 SYDVKM.